This T cell receptor beta chain emerged from a study of immune cell composition in non-small cell lung cancer. Findings of the study overall: Dominant in vivo tumour-associated clones were not shown to share tumour-reactive sequences. Lung adenocarcinomas had lower top 10 clone scores and clonality than squamous tumours.

This CDR3 contains 15 residues. CDR1 and CDR2 from the germline V gene are MNHNS and SASEGT. With V trimmed by 6 bases and J by 5 bases, 11 bases remained unmatched. Frozen unsorted single-cell suspensions supplied the genomic DNA. Some clones are missing from TCRdb's copy, which holds only in-frame ones; the method was immunoSEQ multiplex PCR. The table includes under 2,500 clones, under 85% detected once. About this clone itself: As yet, its antigen is unknown.

The genes are TRBV6-1 and TRBJ1-1; 8 bases line up with TRBD1. The specimen sequenced was lung tumor tissue. This TCR was recovered from a human donor with non-small cell lung cancer. The CDR3 DNA is TGTGCCAGCAGCCCATCCGGACAGGGTAAGACTGAAGCTTTCTTT. This translates into CASSPSGQGKTEAFF.